The clone carrying this TCR beta chain was detected ten times or more. These data are taken from a study of neurological immune-mediated disorders. TCRdb passed the 5' RACE reads through MiXCR, listing each CDR3 protein once. Of about 36,000 distinct CDR3 sequences in the sample, about 9.4% were seen once. Libraries used 2 million unsorted PBMCs kept frozen in RNAlater. This TCR was recovered from a woman aged 25 to 39 with HTLV-1-associated myelopathy (HAM/TSP). The sequencing sample was made of PBMCs.

CDR3 bases: TGCGCCAGCAGCTTGGCCGGCCGCAGTGAAGCTTTCTTT. This encodes CASSLAGRSEAFF. The chain combines TRBV5-1 with TRBJ1-1; the D is unclear. This CDR3 is built from 13 residues. CDR1 SGHRS and CDR2 YFSETQ come from the germline V gene. Trimming stripped 0 bases from V and 7 bases from J, with 10 bases between.